This T cell receptor (beta chain) comes out of a study of somatic mutations in cytotoxic T cells in rheumatoid arthritis. Findings and limits, study-wide: CD8+ T cells showed clonality that did not differ significantly between patients with rheumatoid arthritis and age-matched healthy controls. Statistical analysis of the slight TRBV07 underrepresentation in rheumatoid arthritis patients did not adjust for multiple comparisons.

The V gene's germline CDR1 is LNHDA and CDR2 SQIVND (reference sequence). This CDR3 spans 13 amino acids. With V trimmed by 6 bases and J by 8 bases, 7 bases remained unmatched. TCRdb's copy holds only in-frame clones and misses some; the assay was immunoSEQ multiplex PCR. The sample yields some 11,000 clones, approximately 84% seen once. In regard to this clone: The target antigen is unknown.

This sequence was found in a woman aged 55-75 years with rheumatoid arthritis. The chain couples TRBV19 to TRBJ2-1, with 7 bases identical to TRBD1. Sample: CD8+ T cells sorted from blood. CDR3: CASRQGTRDEQFF. The CDR3 nucleotides are TGTGCCAGTAGACAGGGGACGCGGGATGAGCAGTTCTTC.